A selection of T cell receptor beta chains follows, all from one sample in a study of blood T cell repertoires in COVID-19. Sequencing used immunoSEQ multiplex PCR; TCRdb keeps in-frame clones, though not all of them. There are roughly 150,000 clones in the sample; roughly 78% occur only once, and over 15% lies in the top ten. Sequences were obtained from PBMCs or T cells enriched from blood (not recorded which). The receptor source for this set is a woman aged 70-85 years in a cohort exposed to, infected with or recovered from COVID-19 (not recorded which). The CDR3 runs from the conserved cysteine through the conserved F or W. D genes are given only for firm matches. A row's size may be missing; if present it is once, few, many or a size class.

v_gene: TRBV28; d_gene: NA; len: 12; j_gene: TRBJ2-1; abundance: NA; CDR3nt: TGTGGGGATACTAGCTCCTACAATGAGCAGTTCTTC; CDR3aa: CGDTSSYNEQFF
v_gene: TRBV11-2; d_gene: TRBD1; len: 17; j_gene: TRBJ2-5; abundance: NA; CDR3nt: TGTGCCAGCAGCTTACGGAGGACAGGAGCTTACCAAGAGACCCAGTACTTC; CDR3aa: CASSLRRTGAYQETQYF
v_gene: TRBV18; d_gene: NA; len: 14; j_gene: TRBJ2-5; abundance: NA; CDR3nt: TGTGCCAGCTCACCACGCCAGGGACAAGAGACCCAGTACTTC; CDR3aa: CASSPRQGQETQYF
v_gene: TRBV7-2; d_gene: TRBD2; len: 15; j_gene: TRBJ2-5; abundance: NA; CDR3nt: TGTGCCAGCAGCCACGGCCCCGGGAGGCAAGAGACCCAGTACTTC; CDR3aa: CASSHGPGRQETQYF
v_gene: TRBV6-5; d_gene: NA; len: 11; j_gene: TRBJ2-2; abundance: NA; CDR3nt: TGTGCCAGCAGTCGCGGGCGGGAGCTGTTTTTT; CDR3aa: CASSRGRELFF
v_gene: TRBV5-1; d_gene: NA; len: 14; j_gene: TRBJ1-1; abundance: NA; CDR3nt: TGCGCCAGCAGCCCGACAGGCTTGAACACTGAAGCTTTCTTT; CDR3aa: CASSPTGLNTEAFF
v_gene: TRBV9; d_gene: NA; len: 15; j_gene: TRBJ2-7; abundance: NA; CDR3nt: TGTGCCAGCAGCGTAGGAGCGGAGAGCTCCTACGAGCAGTACTTC; CDR3aa: CASSVGAESSYEQYF
v_gene: TRBV4-2; d_gene: TRBD1; len: 16; j_gene: TRBJ1-1; abundance: NA; CDR3nt: TGTGCCAGCAGCCCCACCCACCCCACAGGGGGAACTGAAGCTTTCTTT; CDR3aa: CASSPTHPTGGTEAFF
v_gene: TRBV11-2; d_gene: NA; len: 15; j_gene: TRBJ2-3; abundance: NA; CDR3nt: TGTGCCAGCAGCTTAGCGCCGACTTATGCAGATACGCAGTATTTT; CDR3aa: CASSLAPTYADTQYF
v_gene: TRBV6-2/TRBV6-3; d_gene: TRBD1; len: 15; j_gene: TRBJ1-6; abundance: NA; CDR3nt: TGTGCCAGCAGTCGACAGGGGCTGGGAAATTCACCCCTCCACTTT; CDR3aa: CASSRQGLGNSPLHF
v_gene: TRBV2; d_gene: NA; len: 14; j_gene: TRBJ2-7; abundance: NA; CDR3nt: TGTGCCAGCAAGCCCAGGCACGAAGATTACGAGCAGTACTTC; CDR3aa: CASKPRHEDYEQYF
v_gene: TRBV7-9; d_gene: TRBD2; len: 16; j_gene: TRBJ2-1; abundance: NA; CDR3nt: TGTGCCAGCAGCCCAGGCCCCGGGAGGGCCAACAATGAGCAGTTCTTC; CDR3aa: CASSPGPGRANNEQFF
v_gene: TRBV5-1; d_gene: NA; len: 14; j_gene: TRBJ2-2; abundance: NA; CDR3nt: TGCGCCAGCAGCAAAACATCGAACACCGGGGAGCTGTTTTTT; CDR3aa: CASSKTSNTGELFF
v_gene: TRBV3-1/TRBV3-2; d_gene: TRBD2; len: 19; j_gene: TRBJ2-1; abundance: NA; CDR3nt: TGTGCCAGCAGCTCAGAGTCACTAGCGGGCCCTAGCTCCTACAATGAGCAGTTCTTC; CDR3aa: CASSSESLAGPSSYNEQFF
v_gene: TRBV5-1; d_gene: TRBD1; len: 16; j_gene: TRBJ2-1; abundance: NA; CDR3nt: TGCGCCAGCAGCTTGGCCGGGCAGGGGGCTTACAATGAGCAGTTCTTC; CDR3aa: CASSLAGQGAYNEQFF
v_gene: TRBV6-5; d_gene: NA; len: 14; j_gene: TRBJ1-2; abundance: NA; CDR3nt: TGTGCCAGCAGTTACTCGGGGCGGTCCTATGGCTACACCTTC; CDR3aa: CASSYSGRSYGYTF
v_gene: TRBV29-1; d_gene: NA; len: 12; j_gene: TRBJ2-5; abundance: NA; CDR3nt: TGCAGCGTTGACAGGGCGTGGGAGACCCAGTACTTC; CDR3aa: CSVDRAWETQYF
v_gene: TRBV14; d_gene: TRBD1; len: 16; j_gene: TRBJ2-1; abundance: NA; CDR3nt: TGTGCCAGCAGCCAAGACAGGGACAGGGGTCACAATGAGCAGTTCTTC; CDR3aa: CASSQDRDRGHNEQFF
v_gene: TRBV28; d_gene: NA; len: 15; j_gene: TRBJ2-7; abundance: few; CDR3nt: TGTGCCAGCAGCGCCGGTGACAGAGGCCCCTACGAGCAGTACTTC; CDR3aa: CASSAGDRGPYEQYF
v_gene: TRBV7-2; d_gene: TRBD1; len: 15; j_gene: TRBJ1-2; abundance: NA; CDR3nt: TGTGCCAGCAGCCCAGGGACAGGGTATGGCTATGGCTACACCTTC; CDR3aa: CASSPGTGYGYGYTF
v_gene: TRBV29-1; d_gene: TRBD1; len: 18; j_gene: TRBJ2-3; abundance: NA; CDR3nt: TGCAGCGCTGAGGGCCGCAGGGGGTTGACCCTAGGCGCAGATACGCAGTATTTT; CDR3aa: CSAEGRRGLTLGADTQYF
v_gene: TRBV6-6; d_gene: NA; len: 12; j_gene: TRBJ2-7; abundance: NA; CDR3nt: TGTGCCAGCCTTTCTGGGGGGTACGAGCAGTACTTC; CDR3aa: CASLSGGYEQYF
v_gene: TRBV27; d_gene: TRBD1; len: 16; j_gene: TRBJ1-2; abundance: NA; CDR3nt: TGTGCCAGCAGCCCAGCTCCCGGGACAGGGGGATGGGGCTACACCTTC; CDR3aa: CASSPAPGTGGWGYTF
v_gene: TRBV23-1; d_gene: NA; len: 17; j_gene: TRBJ1-3; abundance: NA; CDR3nt: TGCGCCAGCAGTCAAGGGGGGGTTACCTCTCTGGAAAACACCATATATTTT; CDR3aa: CASSQGGVTSLENTIYF
v_gene: TRBV25-1; d_gene: NA; len: 16; j_gene: TRBJ2-2; abundance: NA; CDR3nt: TGTGCCAGCAGCCCCCCTGGCCAGGGGACCACCGGGGAGCTGTTTTTT; CDR3aa: CASSPPGQGTTGELFF
v_gene: TRBV7-2; d_gene: NA; len: 11; j_gene: TRBJ1-2; abundance: NA; CDR3nt: TGTGCCAGCAGCTTGTCCGGGGGCTACACCTTC; CDR3aa: CASSLSGGYTF
v_gene: TRBV5-6; d_gene: NA; len: 14; j_gene: TRBJ1-1; abundance: NA; CDR3nt: TGTGCCAGCAGCTTCCCCACAGCGGGCACTGAAGCTTTCTTT; CDR3aa: CASSFPTAGTEAFF
v_gene: TRBV7-8; d_gene: TRBD1; len: 15; j_gene: TRBJ1-1; abundance: NA; CDR3nt: TGTGCCAGCAGCTCCCGGACAGGGGCGAACACTGAAGCTTTCTTT; CDR3aa: CASSSRTGANTEAFF